The following is a TCR beta chain sequence with its context. Authors' processing steps: The authors estimated nucleated cell counts from reference gene primer amplification. The table came from immunoSEQ multiplex PCR; TCRdb's copy has only in-frame clones and leaves some out. V and J calls and clone size follow that table, whereas D and trimming were derived from the DNA. Of around 300,000 clones in the sample, roughly 85% were seen once. The data belong to a study of blood T cell repertoires in COVID-19. Study in general: Collection of acute and convalescent COVID-19 samples took place in the United States, Italy and Spain. PBMCs, B-cell-depleted T cells, or T cells were the source of the cDNA or gDNA that made up the material.

Trimming took off 2 bases at V and 2 bases at J, with 9 bases between the two ends. Germline CDR1 reads SGHTA; CDR2 reads FQGTGA. There are 14 residues in the CDR3. The chain carries TRBV7-3 and TRBJ1-1; D perhaps matches TRBD1 (5 bases). The source material was peripheral blood. This clonotype originated in a human donor in a cohort sampled during active COVID-19. The CDR3 spells CASSLLGANTEAFF. CDR3 bases: TGTGCCAGCAGCTTACTTGGGGCTAACACTGAAGCTTTCTTT.